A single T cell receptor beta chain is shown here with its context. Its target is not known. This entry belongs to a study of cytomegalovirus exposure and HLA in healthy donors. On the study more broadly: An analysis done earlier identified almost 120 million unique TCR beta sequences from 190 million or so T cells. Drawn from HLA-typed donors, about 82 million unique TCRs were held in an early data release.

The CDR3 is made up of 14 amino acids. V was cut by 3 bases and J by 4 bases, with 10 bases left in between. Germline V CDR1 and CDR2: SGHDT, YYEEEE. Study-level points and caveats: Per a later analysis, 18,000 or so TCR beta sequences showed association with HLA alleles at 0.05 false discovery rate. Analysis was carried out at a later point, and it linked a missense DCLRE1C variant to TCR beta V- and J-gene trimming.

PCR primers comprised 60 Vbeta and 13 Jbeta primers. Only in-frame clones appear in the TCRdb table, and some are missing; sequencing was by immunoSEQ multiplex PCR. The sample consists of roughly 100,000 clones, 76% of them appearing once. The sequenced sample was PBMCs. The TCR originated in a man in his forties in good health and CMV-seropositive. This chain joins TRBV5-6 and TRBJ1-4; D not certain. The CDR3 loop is CASSSQVFNEKLFF. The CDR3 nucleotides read TGTGCCAGCAGCTCGCAGGTTTTTAATGAAAAACTGTTTTTT.